Each of the 15 T cell receptor beta chains below was sequenced from the same sample in a study of blood T cell repertoires in COVID-19. Only in-frame clones appear in the TCRdb table, and some are missing; sequencing was by immunoSEQ multiplex PCR. In the table there are about 200,000 clones, over 75% of which are singletons. The specimen was peripheral blood. These receptors were taken from a man at least 80 years old with acute or convalescent COVID-19.

This clone has only one observation. The chain recombines TRBV4-2 with TRBJ2-1, with D possibly TRBD2 on 6 matching bases. V gave up 6 bases and J gave up 8 bases, with 8 bases separating them. The CDR3 is 11 amino acids. Germline V gene data show CDR1 as LGHNA and CDR2 as YNFKEQ. The CDR3 reads CASREGYEQFF. CDR3 in DNA: TGTGCCAGCAGGGAGGGGTATGAGCAGTTCTTC.

The rearrangement links TRBV19 to TRBJ2-4, with 11 bases that match TRBD2. The CDR3 loop spans 16 amino acids. V was clipped by 5 bases and J by 0 bases; unmatched bases: 3. Germline values: CDR1 LNHDA, CDR2 SQIVND (reference sequence). CDR3 nucleotides: TGTGCCAGTAGTCTACTAGCGGGAGTAGCCAAAAACATTCAGTACTTC. Translation gives CASSLLAGVAKNIQYF.

The CDR3 sequence: CASSLGLAASTDTQYF. As DNA, the CDR3 is TGTGCCAGCAGCCTGGGACTAGCCGCTAGCACAGATACGCAGTATTTT. The V and J genes are TRBV5-8 and TRBJ2-3, with 9 bases that match TRBD2. Trimming cost V 4 bases and J 0 bases; bases outside gene matches: 6. This CDR3 region has 16 residues. From germline, CDR1 is SGHTS and CDR2 YDEGEE.

The genes are TRBV4-3 and TRBJ1-1; 7 bases agree with TRBD1. Per the germline V gene, CDR1 is LGHNA and CDR2 is YSLEER. V shed 0 bases and J 1 base; nucleotides not matched to a gene: 8. There are 17 residues in the CDR3. The CDR3 reads CASSQDLLQGKNTEAFF. CDR3 nucleotides: TGCGCCAGCAGCCAAGATTTACTACAGGGGAAGAACACTGAAGCTTTCTTT.

The J gene is TRBJ2-3, the V gene TRBV7-2, with 7 bases fitting TRBD2. This CDR3 region has 17 residues. Germline CDR1 SGHTA, CDR2 FQGNSA. Trimming removed 3 bases from V and 2 bases from J; junction bases left unmatched: 11. For the CDR3, the DNA is TGTGCCAGCAGCTTGGGGCGGCTAGCGGCTCACACAGATACGCAGTATTTT. This codes for CASSLGRLAAHTDTQYF.

Written as DNA, the CDR3 is TGTGCCAGCAGCTCAGGCTCCAGGGGACGAGCAGAGACCCAGTACTTC. Translating it yields CASSSGSRGRAETQYF. The genes are TRBV7-2 and TRBJ2-5; a possible D gene is TRBD1 (6 bases). CDR3 length equals 16 residues. V was pared by 4 bases and J by 4 bases, with 19 bases between. CDR1 SGHTA and CDR2 FQGNSA come from the germline V gene.

In this sample, this clone turned up once. The chain joins TRBV5-8 to TRBJ1-2; TRBD1 matches 8 bases. Per the germline V gene, CDR1 is SGHTS and CDR2 is YDEGEE. CDR3 size: 13 residues. J was trimmed by 6 bases and V by 5 bases; bases with no gene match: 6. The CDR3, as DNA: TGTGCCAGCAGACACCGGGACAGGCATGGCTACACCTTC. Translated, it gives CASRHRDRHGYTF.

The chain joins TRBV5-1 to TRBJ2-1; 12 nucleotides agree with TRBD2. The CDR3 is 15 amino acids. With V trimmed by 4 bases and J by 9 bases, 8 bases remained unmatched. Germline V gene lookup returns CDR1 SGHRS and CDR2 YFSETQ. The DNA for the CDR3 is TGCGCCAGCAGCCCCGCGACTAGCGGGAGTGGTGAGCAGTTCTTC. This sequence encodes CASSPATSGSGEQFF.

This chain connects TRBV6-5 to TRBJ1-4, with D possibly matching TRBD1 (5 bases). V gave up 6 bases and J gave up 4 bases, with 12 bases separating them. The CDR3 length is 14 residues. CDR1 MNHEY and CDR2 SVGAGI come from the germline V gene. CDR3 protein: CASRVTGLNEKLFF. The CDR3 region has the DNA TGTGCCAGCAGGGTTACAGGCCTTAATGAAAAACTGTTTTTT.

The J gene is TRBJ2-3, the V gene TRBV5-1, with a possible D match to TRBD2 (5 bases). Germline V gene data show CDR1 as SGHRS and CDR2 as YFSETQ. This CDR3 is 13 amino acids long. V shed 0 bases and J shed 6 bases, with 8 bases lying between them. CDR3 bases: TGCGCCAGCAGCTTGGCCCGAGGGGATACGCAGTATTTT. Translating it yields CASSLARGDTQYF.

V gene TRBV6-6 combines with J gene TRBJ2-7; 7 nucleotides line up with TRBD2. The germline V gene has CDR1 MNHNY and CDR2 SVGAGI (reference sequence). The CDR3 runs to 14 residues. The ends lost 6 bases at V and 3 bases at J; junction bases unmatched: 8. The CDR3 region has the DNA TGTGCCAGCAGGGCCGGGACTAACTACTACGAGCAGTACTTC. Translating gives CASRAGTNYYEQYF.

The chain links TRBV7-9 to TRBJ2-7; D uncertain. Germline CDR1 and CDR2: SEHNR and FQNEAQ (reference sequence). The V gene lost 1 base and the J gene lost 6 bases, with 10 bases spanning the gap. The CDR3 extends over 13 amino acids. The CDR3 DNA reads TGTGCCAGCAGCTTAGGAGAAAGCCGCGAGCAGTACGTC. Translated: CASSLGESREQYV.

The J gene is TRBJ2-5, the V gene TRBV14, with 10 bases identical to TRBD2. This CDR3 has 17 residues. CDR1 and CDR2 (germline): SGHDN, FVKESK. Losses at the gene ends were 0 bases for V and 2 bases for J; bases not matched to a gene: 6. The CDR3 bases are TGTGCCAGCAGCCAAGATTGGATAGCGGGAGGACAAGAGACCCAGTACTTC. Translation gives CASSQDWIAGGQETQYF.

This chain joins TRBV9 and TRBJ1-3; tentatively, D is TRBD1 (5 bases). Germline CDR1 reads SGDLS; CDR2 reads YYNGEE. CDR3 size: 17 residues. V shed 3 bases and J shed 0 bases, with 16 bases lying between them. Written as DNA, the CDR3 is TGTGCCAGCAGCGGGGGGGGAAGGGCCTCCTCTGGAAACACCATATATTTT. Amino acids: CASSGGGRASSGNTIYF.

CDR3 protein: CASSFLLTVGELFF. CDR3 nucleotides: TGTGCCAGCAGCTTCTTACTGACTGTCGGGGAGCTGTTTTTT. The V gene is TRBV7-2, the J gene TRBJ2-2; no clear D. The CDR3 has 14 amino acids. Deletions cut 3 bases from V and 7 bases from J, with 12 bases between. CDR1 and CDR2 (germline): SGHTA, FQGNSA.